This entry is about one T cell receptor (beta chain). The entry originates in a study of blood T cell repertoires in COVID-19. Study-wide background: Specimens from acute and convalescent COVID-19 originated in the United States, Italy and Spain. From T cells, B-cell-depleted T cells, or PBMCs came the material, which was cDNA or gDNA.

Assay used: immunoSEQ multiplex PCR; TCRdb lists only in-frame clones, some missing. This sample has 170,000 or so clones, with approximately 87% found just once. The CDR3 spans 14 residues. With 4 bases clipped from V and 1 base from J, the junction kept 0 bases outside the gene matches. Per germline, CDR1 MGHDK and CDR2 SYGVNS. Input material: peripheral blood. The clonotype originates from a woman aged 18 to 35 who had recovered from COVID-19. The chain uses TRBV25-1 and TRBJ1-5; 8 positions agree with TRBD1. In DNA form, the CDR3 reads TGTGCCAGCAGTGGGGACAGGAGCAATCAGCCCCAGCATTTT. Translation: CASSGDRSNQPQHF.